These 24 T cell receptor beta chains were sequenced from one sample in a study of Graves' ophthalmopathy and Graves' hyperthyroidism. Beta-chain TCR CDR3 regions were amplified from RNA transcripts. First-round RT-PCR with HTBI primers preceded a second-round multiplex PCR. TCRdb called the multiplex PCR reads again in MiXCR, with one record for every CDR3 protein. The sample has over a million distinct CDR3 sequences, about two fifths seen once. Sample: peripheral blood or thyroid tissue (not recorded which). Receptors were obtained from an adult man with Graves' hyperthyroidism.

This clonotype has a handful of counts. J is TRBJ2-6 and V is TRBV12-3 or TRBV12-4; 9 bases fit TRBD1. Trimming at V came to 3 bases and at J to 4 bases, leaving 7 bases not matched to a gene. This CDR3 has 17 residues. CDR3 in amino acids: CASSFGDRAGGANVLTF. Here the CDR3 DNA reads TGTGCCAGCAGTTTTGGGGACAGGGCGGGGGGGGCCAACGTCCTGACTTTC.

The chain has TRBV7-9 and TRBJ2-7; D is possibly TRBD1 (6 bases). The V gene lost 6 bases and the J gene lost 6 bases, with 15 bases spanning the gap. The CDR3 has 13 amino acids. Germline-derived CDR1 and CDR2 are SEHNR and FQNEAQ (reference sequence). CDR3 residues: CASSFYRVGEQYF. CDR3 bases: TGTGCCAGCAGTTTTTACAGGGTTGGCGAGCAGTACTTC.

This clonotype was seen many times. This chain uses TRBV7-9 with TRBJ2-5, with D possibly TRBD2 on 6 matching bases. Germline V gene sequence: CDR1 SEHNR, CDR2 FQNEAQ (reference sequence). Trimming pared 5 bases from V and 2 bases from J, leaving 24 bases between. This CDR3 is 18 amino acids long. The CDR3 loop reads CASSTSPPGRSAQETQYF. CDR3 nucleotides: TGTGCCAGCAGCACAAGCCCCCCAGGGAGGTCGGCACAAGAGACCCAGTACTTC.

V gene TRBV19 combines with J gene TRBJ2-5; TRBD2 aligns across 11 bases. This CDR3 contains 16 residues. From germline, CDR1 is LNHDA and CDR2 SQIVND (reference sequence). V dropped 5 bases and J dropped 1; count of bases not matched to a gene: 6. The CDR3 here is CASSLGLAVFQETQYF. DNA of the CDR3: TGTGCCAGTAGTCTGGGACTAGCGGTTTTCCAAGAGACCCAGTACTTC.

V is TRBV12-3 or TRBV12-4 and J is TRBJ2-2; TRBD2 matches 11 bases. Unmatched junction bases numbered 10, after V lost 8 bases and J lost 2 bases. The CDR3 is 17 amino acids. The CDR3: CASHYGLAGGNTGELFF. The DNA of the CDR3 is TGTGCCAGCCATTATGGGCTAGCGGGGGGTAACACCGGGGAGCTGTTTTTT.

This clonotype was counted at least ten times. CDR3 residues: CSVARSPDLPQHF. CDR3 bases: TGCAGCGTTGCCCGCAGTCCAGATCTGCCCCAGCATTTT. V and J are TRBV29-1 and TRBJ1-5, with unresolved D. This CDR3 has 13 residues. CDR1 and CDR2 (germline): SQVTM, ANQGSEA. V was pared by 4 bases and J by 9 bases, with 16 bases between.

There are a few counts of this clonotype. The CDR3 DNA reads as TGTGCCAGCAGCTTAGTAGTTAGACAGGGTCAAGAGACCCAGTACTTC. Translation: CASSLVVRQGQETQYF. The gene calls are TRBV7-2 and TRBJ2-5, with 7 bases lining up with TRBD1. The J segment lost 2 bases and the V segment lost 1 base, leaving 7 bases of the junction unmatched. Germline V CDR1 and CDR2: SGHTA, FQGNSA. The CDR3 consists of 16 residues. The whole variable domain, remainder taken from reference TRBV7-2 and TRBJ2-5, is GAGVSQSPSNKVTEKGKDVELRCDPISGHTALYWYRQSLGQGLEFLIYFQGNSAPDKSGLPSDRFSAERTGGSVSTLTIQRTQQEDSAVYLCASSLVVRQGQETQYFGPGTRLLVL.

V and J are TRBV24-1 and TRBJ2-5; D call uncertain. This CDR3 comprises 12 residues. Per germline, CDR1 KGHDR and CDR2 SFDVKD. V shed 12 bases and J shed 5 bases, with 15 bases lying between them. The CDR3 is CAPGRSRETQYF. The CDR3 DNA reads TGTGCCCCAGGACGGTCAAGGGAGACCCAGTACTTC.

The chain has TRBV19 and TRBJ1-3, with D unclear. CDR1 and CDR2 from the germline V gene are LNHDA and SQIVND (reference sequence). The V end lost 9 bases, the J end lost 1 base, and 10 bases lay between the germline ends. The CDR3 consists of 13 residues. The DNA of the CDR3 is TGTGCCAGCGGGCCACCGTCTGGAAACACCATATATTTT. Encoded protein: CASGPPSGNTIYF.

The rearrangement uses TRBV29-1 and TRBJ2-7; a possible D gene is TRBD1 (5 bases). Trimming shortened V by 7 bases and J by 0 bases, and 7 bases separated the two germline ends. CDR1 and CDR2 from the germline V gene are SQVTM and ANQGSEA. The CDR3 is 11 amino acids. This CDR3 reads CSDRSSYEQYF. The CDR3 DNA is TGCAGCGACAGGAGCTCCTACGAGCAGTACTTC.

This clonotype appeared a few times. The CDR3: CASSLEPGRANTGELFF. CDR3 coding DNA: TGTGCCAGCAGCTTGGAGCCGGGTCGCGCGAACACCGGGGAGCTGTTTTTT. The rearrangement links TRBV5-8 to TRBJ2-2, with D hard to call. Germline assignment: CDR1 SGHTS and CDR2 YDEGEE. This CDR3 has 17 residues. V was clipped by 0 bases and J by 0 bases, with 12 bases between them. Complete variable domain (other parts from reference TRBV5-8 and TRBJ2-2): EAGVTQSPTHLIKTRGQQATLRCSPISGHTSVYWYQQALGLGLQFLLWYDEGEERNRGNFPPRFSGRQFPNYSSELNVNALELEDSALYLCASSLEPGRANTGELFFGEGSRLTVL.

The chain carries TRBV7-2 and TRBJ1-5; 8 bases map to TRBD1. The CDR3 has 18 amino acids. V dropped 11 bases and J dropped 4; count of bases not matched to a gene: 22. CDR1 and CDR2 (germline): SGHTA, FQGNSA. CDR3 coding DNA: TGTGCCCTTGAACCCGCAGGGGGCGCGGGAAAAGGGAATCAGCCCCAGCATTTT. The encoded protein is CALEPAGGAGKGNQPQHF.

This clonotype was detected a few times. CDR3 amino acids: CASRPQATGELFF. As DNA, the CDR3 is TGTGCCAGCAGACCTCAGGCCACCGGGGAGCTGTTTTTT. V usage is TRBV7-2 and J usage is TRBJ2-2; D is uncertain. The CDR3 consists of 13 residues. The germline gives CDR1 SGHTA, CDR2 FQGNSA. Trimming removed 6 bases at V and 4 bases at J, with 9 bases between.

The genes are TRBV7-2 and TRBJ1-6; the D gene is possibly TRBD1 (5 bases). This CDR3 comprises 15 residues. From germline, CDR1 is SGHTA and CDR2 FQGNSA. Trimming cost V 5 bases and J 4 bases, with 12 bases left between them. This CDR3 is CASSARRGYNSPLHF. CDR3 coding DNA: TGTGCCAGCAGCGCCCGCCGGGGGTATAATTCACCCCTCCACTTT.

The CDR3 region is CATSKTQGQRVSQYF. The CDR3 DNA is TGTGCCACCAGCAAGACCCAAGGGCAACGAGTGAGCCAGTACTTC. The rearrangement links TRBV24-1 to TRBJ2-5; D is unclear. V lost 7 bases and J 10 bases, leaving 24 bases between the germline ends. The CDR3 loop spans 15 amino acids. Looked up from germline, CDR1 is KGHDR and CDR2 is SFDVKD.

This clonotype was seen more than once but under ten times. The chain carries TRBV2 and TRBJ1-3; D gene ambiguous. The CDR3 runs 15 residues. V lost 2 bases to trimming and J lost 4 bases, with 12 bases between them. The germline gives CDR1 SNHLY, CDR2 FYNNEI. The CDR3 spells CASSERMAQGNTIYF. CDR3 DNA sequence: TGTGCCAGCAGTGAAAGGATGGCGCAAGGAAACACCATATATTTT. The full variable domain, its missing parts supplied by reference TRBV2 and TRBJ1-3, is EPEVTQTPSHQVTQMGQEVILRCVPISNHLYFYWYRQILGQKVEFLVSFYNNEISEKSEIFDDQFSVERPDGSNFTLKIRSTKLEDSAMYFCASSERMAQGNTIYFGEGSWLTVV.

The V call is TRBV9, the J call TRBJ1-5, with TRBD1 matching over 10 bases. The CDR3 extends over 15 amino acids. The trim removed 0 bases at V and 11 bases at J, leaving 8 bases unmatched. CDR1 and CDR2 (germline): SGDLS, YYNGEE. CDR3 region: CASSVDGTGDGTQHF. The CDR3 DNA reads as TGTGCCAGCAGCGTAGACGGGACAGGGGATGGTACCCAGCATTTT.

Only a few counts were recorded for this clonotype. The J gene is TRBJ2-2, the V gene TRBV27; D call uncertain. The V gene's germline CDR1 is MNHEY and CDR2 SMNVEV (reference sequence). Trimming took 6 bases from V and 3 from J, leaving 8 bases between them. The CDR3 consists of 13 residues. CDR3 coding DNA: TGTGCCAGCAGGGCAAGGGACACCGGGGAGCTGTTTTTT. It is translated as CASRARDTGELFF.

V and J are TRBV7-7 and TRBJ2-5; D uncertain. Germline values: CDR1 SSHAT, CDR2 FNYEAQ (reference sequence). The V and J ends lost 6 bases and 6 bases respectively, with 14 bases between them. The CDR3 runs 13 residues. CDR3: CASRSRPSQTQYF. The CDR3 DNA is TGTGCCAGCAGATCACGACCCAGCCAGACCCAGTACTTC.

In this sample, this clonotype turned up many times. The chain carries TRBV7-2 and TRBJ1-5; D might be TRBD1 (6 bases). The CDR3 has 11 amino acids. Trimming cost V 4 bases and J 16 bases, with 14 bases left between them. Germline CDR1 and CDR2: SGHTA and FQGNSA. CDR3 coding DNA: TGTGCCAGCAGCTCAGACAGGTCTTTACATTTT. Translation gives CASSSDRSLHF.

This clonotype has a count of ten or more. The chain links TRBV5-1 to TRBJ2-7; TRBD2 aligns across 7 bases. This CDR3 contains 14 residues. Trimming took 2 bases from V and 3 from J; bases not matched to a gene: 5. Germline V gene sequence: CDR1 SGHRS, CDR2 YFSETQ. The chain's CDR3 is CASSLTGGYYEQYF. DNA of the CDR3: TGCGCCAGCAGCTTAACGGGAGGTTACTACGAGCAGTACTTC.

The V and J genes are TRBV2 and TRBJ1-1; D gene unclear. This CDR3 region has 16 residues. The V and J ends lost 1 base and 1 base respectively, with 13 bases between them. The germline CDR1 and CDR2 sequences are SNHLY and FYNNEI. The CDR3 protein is CASSEGWEWGNTEAFF. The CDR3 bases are TGTGCCAGCAGTGAAGGGTGGGAATGGGGGAACACTGAAGCTTTCTTT.

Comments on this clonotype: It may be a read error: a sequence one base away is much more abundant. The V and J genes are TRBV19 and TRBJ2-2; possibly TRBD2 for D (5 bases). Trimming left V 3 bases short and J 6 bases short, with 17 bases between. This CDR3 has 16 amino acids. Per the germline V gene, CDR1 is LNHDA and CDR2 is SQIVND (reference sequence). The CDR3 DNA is TGTGCCAGTAGTATTCTAGCCTCACCGGACGCCGGGGAGCTGTTTTTT. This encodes CASSILASPDAGELFF.

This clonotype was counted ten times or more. The CDR3 spells CASSSLPGRGQETQYF. Written as DNA, the CDR3 is TGTGCCAGCAGCTCACTTCCGGGCAGGGGGCAAGAGACCCAGTACTTC. The chain joins TRBV7-9 to TRBJ2-5; 7 positions match TRBD1. The CDR3 runs to 16 residues. CDR1 and CDR2 (germline): SEHNR, FQNEAQ (reference sequence). V shed 4 bases, J shed 2 bases, and the junction held 10 bases outside the gene matches.